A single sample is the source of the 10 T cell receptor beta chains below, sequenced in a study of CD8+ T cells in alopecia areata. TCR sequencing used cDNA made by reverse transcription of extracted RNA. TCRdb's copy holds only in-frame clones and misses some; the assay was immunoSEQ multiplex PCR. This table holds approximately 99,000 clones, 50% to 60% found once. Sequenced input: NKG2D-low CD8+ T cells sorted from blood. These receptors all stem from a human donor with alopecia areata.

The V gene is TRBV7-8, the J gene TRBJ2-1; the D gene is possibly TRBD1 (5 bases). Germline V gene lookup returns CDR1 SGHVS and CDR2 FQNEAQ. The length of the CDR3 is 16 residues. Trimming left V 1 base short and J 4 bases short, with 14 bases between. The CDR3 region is CASSLVGEAIYNEQFF. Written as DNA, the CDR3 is TGTGCCAGCAGCTTAGTAGGGGAAGCAATTTACAATGAGCAGTTCTTC.

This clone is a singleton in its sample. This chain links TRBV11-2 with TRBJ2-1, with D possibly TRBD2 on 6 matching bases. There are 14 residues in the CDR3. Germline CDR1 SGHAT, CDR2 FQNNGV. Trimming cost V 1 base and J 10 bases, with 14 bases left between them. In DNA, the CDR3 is TGTGCCAGCAGCTTAGGCCAGGGAGGAAGCGAGCAGTTCTTC. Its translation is CASSLGQGGSEQFF.

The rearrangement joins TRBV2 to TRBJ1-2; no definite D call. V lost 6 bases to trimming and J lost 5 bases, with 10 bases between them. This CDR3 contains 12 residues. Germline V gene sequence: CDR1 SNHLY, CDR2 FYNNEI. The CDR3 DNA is TGTGCCAGCAGGGCCCGTAGTTATGGCTACACCTTC. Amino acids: CASRARSYGYTF.

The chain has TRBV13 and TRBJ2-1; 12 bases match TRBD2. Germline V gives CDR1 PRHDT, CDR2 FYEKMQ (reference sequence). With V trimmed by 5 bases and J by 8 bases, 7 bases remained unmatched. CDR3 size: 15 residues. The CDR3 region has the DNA TGTGCCAGCAGCCAGAGGACTAGCGGGACAGATGAGCAGTTCTTC. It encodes CASSQRTSGTDEQFF.

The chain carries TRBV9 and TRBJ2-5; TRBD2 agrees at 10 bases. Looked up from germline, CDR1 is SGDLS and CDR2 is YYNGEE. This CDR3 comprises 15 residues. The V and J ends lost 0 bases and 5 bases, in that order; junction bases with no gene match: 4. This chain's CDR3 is CASSVEASGSETQYF. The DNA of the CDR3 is TGTGCCAGCAGCGTAGAGGCTAGCGGGAGCGAGACCCAGTACTTC.

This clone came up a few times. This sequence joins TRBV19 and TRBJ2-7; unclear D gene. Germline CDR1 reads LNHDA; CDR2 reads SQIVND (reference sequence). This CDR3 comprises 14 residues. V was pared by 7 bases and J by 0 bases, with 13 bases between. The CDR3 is CASKVAPSSYEQYF. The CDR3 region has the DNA TGTGCCAGTAAGGTGGCGCCTTCCTCCTACGAGCAGTACTTC.

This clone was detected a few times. CDR3 coding DNA: TGTGCCAGCAGGCCCGGCGAGGGGGAGTACAATGAGCAGTTCTTC. As protein: CASRPGEGEYNEQFF. V and J are TRBV6-1 and TRBJ2-1; a weak D match, TRBD1 (6 bases). Trimming took off 6 bases at V and 4 bases at J, with 16 bases between the two ends. The CDR3 totals 15 residues. Germline loops: CDR1 MNHNS, CDR2 SASEGT.

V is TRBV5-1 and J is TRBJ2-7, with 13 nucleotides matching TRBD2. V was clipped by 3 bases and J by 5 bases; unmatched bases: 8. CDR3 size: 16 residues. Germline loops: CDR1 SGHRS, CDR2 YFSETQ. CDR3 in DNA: TGCGCCAGCAGCTGGGCGACCGGGACTAGCGGGAACGAGCAGTACTTC. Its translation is CASSWATGTSGNEQYF.

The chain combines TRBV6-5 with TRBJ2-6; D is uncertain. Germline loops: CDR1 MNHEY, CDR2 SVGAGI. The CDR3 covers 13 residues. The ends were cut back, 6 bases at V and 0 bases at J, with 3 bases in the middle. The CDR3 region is CASRSSGANVLTF. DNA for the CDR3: TGTGCCAGCAGGAGCTCTGGGGCCAACGTCCTGACTTTC.

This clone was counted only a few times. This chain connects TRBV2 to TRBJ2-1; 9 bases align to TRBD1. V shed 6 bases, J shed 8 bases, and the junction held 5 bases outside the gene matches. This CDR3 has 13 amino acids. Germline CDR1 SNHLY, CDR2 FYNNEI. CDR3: CASRGQGTDEQFF. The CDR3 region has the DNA TGTGCCAGCAGGGGACAGGGTACGGATGAGCAGTTCTTC.